Listed below are T cell receptor beta chains from one sample, sequenced in a study. In TCRdb, the RT-PCR reads were re-called with MiXCR into one record per CDR3 protein. The table has more than 550,000 distinct CDR3 sequences, approximately 15% seen once; the top ten hold 3.6%. Sequencing input: memory CD4+ T cells from blood. The receptors derive from a female donor in good health, serving as a healthy control. Both conserved end residues are part of each CDR3. A D gene is named only where the DNA matches it firmly. Size is stated for part of the rows, as once, few or many counts, or as a class when the clone is expanded.

j_call | v_call | d_call | clone_size | cdr3_aa | cdr3_nt
TRBJ1-6 | TRBV6-8 | . | . | CASSYKTRDHNSPLHF | TGTGCCAGCAGTTACAAGACCCGGGACCATAATTCACCCCTCCACTTT
TRBJ2-7 | TRBV10-3 | . | many | CAISEKRTVDYEQYF | TGTGCCATCAGTGAGAAACGGACAGTAGACTACGAGCAGTACTTC
TRBJ1-2 | TRBV20-1 | TRBD1 | few | CSAVPDRGLRGYTF | TGCAGTGCTGTTCCGGACAGGGGATTACGCGGCTACACCTTC
TRBJ2-7 | TRBV6-2/TRBV6-3 | . | . | CASSYSSGRTGRYF | TGTGCCAGCAGTTACTCGTCTGGGAGGACGGGGCGGTACTTC
TRBJ2-3 | TRBV7-2 | TRBD2 | . | CASSLGTSPDTQYF | TGTGCCAGCAGCTTAGGGACTAGCCCAGATACGCAGTATTTT
TRBJ2-1 | TRBV6-1 | . | . | CASRDTIYNEQFF | TGTGCCAGCAGGGACACCATCTACAATGAGCAGTTCTTC
TRBJ2-3 | TRBV7-9 | . | few | CASSSPRDSRDTQYF | TGTGCCAGCAGCTCCCCCCGGGACTCACGAGATACGCAGTATTTT
TRBJ2-3 | TRBV20-1 | . | many | CSARGEHYTQYF | TGCAGTGCTAGGGGGGAGCACTATACGCAGTATTTT
TRBJ2-7 | TRBV2 | TRBD2 | many | CASRRGLAGRNYEQYF | TGTGCCAGCAGGAGAGGACTAGCGGGAAGGAACTACGAGCAGTACTTC
TRBJ2-7 | TRBV20-1 | TRBD2 | . | CSASSQGGKYEQYF | TGCAGTGCTAGTAGCCAGGGAGGGAAATACGAGCAGTACTTC
TRBJ2-1 | TRBV7-2 | . | . | CASSPDFYNEQFF | TGTGCCAGCAGCCCAGATTTCTACAATGAGCAGTTCTTC
TRBJ2-3 | TRBV20-1 | . | . | CSGPGGVGSIDTQYF | TGCAGCGGCCCCGGTGGGGTCGGTAGCATAGATACGCAGTATTTT
TRBJ2-7 | TRBV4-1 | . | . | CASSLGGGFSYEQYF | TGCGCCAGCAGCCTGGGGGGGGGCTTCTCCTACGAGCAGTACTTC
TRBJ1-4 | TRBV24-1 | . | many | CATSDVGDNEKLFF | TGTGCCACCAGTGATGTAGGGGATAATGAAAAACTGTTTTTT
TRBJ2-5 | TRBV28 | . | few | CASSSWAQGQETQYF | TGTGCCAGCAGTAGCTGGGCACAGGGACAAGAGACCCAGTACTTC
TRBJ2-1 | TRBV7-9 | TRBD2 | . | CASSPDLAGGREQFF | TGTGCCAGCAGCCCAGACCTAGCGGGAGGGCGGGAGCAGTTCTTC
TRBJ1-1 | TRBV6-1 | . | few | CASAQPLGWNTEAFF | TGTGCCAGCGCTCAACCACTAGGGTGGAACACTGAAGCTTTCTTT
TRBJ2-7 | TRBV4-1 | . | . | CASSQGSEGPYEQYF | TGCGCCAGCAGCCAAGGGTCAGAGGGTCCCTACGAGCAGTACTTC
TRBJ1-2 | TRBV20-1 | . | . | CSAATQGSYGYTF | TGCAGTGCCGCGACGCAGGGGAGCTATGGCTACACCTTC
TRBJ1-2 | TRBV5-1 | . | few | CASSKTAAGDGYTF | TGCGCCAGCAGCAAAACAGCTGCCGGGGATGGCTACACCTTC
TRBJ2-3 | TRBV6-1 | TRBD1 | . | CATPRAGQGATDTQYF | TGTGCCACTCCACGAGCCGGACAGGGGGCCACAGATACGCAGTATTTT
TRBJ2-3 | TRBV24-1 | TRBD2 | . | CATSDPMAGGADTQYF | TGTGCCACCAGTGATCCTATGGCGGGAGGAGCAGATACGCAGTATTTT
TRBJ1-2 | TRBV29-1 | . | . | CSVDPQGRGSGYTF | TGCAGCGTCGACCCACAGGGAAGGGGAAGTGGCTACACCTTC
TRBJ2-5 | TRBV7-2 | . | . | CASSFFSEETQYF | TGTGCCAGCAGCTTTTTTAGCGAAGAGACCCAGTACTTC
TRBJ2-1 | TRBV4-2 | TRBD2 | many | CASSQDPTRTSGIPEQFF | TGTGCCAGCAGCCAAGATCCGACCCGGACTAGCGGGATCCCCGAGCAGTTCTTC
TRBJ1-1 | TRBV5-1 | . | few | CASSLETLDTEAFF | TGCGCCAGCAGCTTGGAGACGTTGGACACTGAAGCTTTCTTT
TRBJ2-2 | TRBV7-6 | TRBD2 | few | CASSSGLAGGPNTGELFF | TGTGCCAGCAGCTCAGGACTAGCGGGAGGACCGAACACCGGGGAGCTGTTTTTT
TRBJ1-1 | TRBV9 | . | . | CASSVSTGTMNTEAFF | TGTGCCAGCAGCGTATCGACCGGGACAATGAACACTGAAGCTTTCTTT
TRBJ2-5 | TRBV5-1 | TRBD2 | many | CASSREGETQYF | TGCGCCAGCAGCAGGGAGGGGGAGACCCAGTACTTC
TRBJ2-2 | TRBV9 | TRBD2 | . | CASSVAQSGRAAGELFF | TGTGCCAGCAGCGTAGCCCAGAGCGGGAGGGCCGCCGGGGAGCTGTTTTTT
TRBJ2-5 | TRBV20-1 | TRBD2 | . | CSALPAGGAQYF | TGCAGTGCTCTACCGGCTGGGGGGGCCCAGTACTTC
TRBJ1-6 | TRBV27 | . | . | CASSFTGSSYNSPLHF | TGTGCCAGCAGTTTTACAGGGAGCTCCTATAATTCACCCCTCCACTTT
TRBJ2-2 | TRBV6-5 | . | . | CASSEGRWTGELFF | TGTGCCAGCAGCGAGGGGCGATGGACCGGGGAGCTGTTTTTT